The 16 T cell receptor beta chains below were found in one sample sequenced in a study of ipilimumab plus nivolumab after autologous stem cell transplantation. The protocol was immunoSEQ multiplex PCR, while the TCRdb copy is restricted to in-frame clones and leaves out a portion. The table records 20,000 to 25,000 clones, under 75% of them present only once. The sample was PBMCs, taken in a trial of ipilimumab plus nivolumab as post-transplant consolidation. These receptors all come from a male donor with diffuse large B-cell lymphoma.

This clone was counted once. The chain employs TRBV4-2 and TRBJ2-7, with D tentatively TRBD2 (6 bases). Germline CDR1 and CDR2: LGHNA and YNFKEQ. The CDR3 is 15 amino acids. V was shortened by 4 bases and J by 2 bases, with 15 bases between the two germline ends. In DNA form, the CDR3 reads TGTGCCAGCAGCCCGAAGACTAGAGAGCCCTACGAGCAGTACTTC. This encodes CASSPKTREPYEQYF.

The chain joins TRBV6-1 to TRBJ2-5; 11 bases are shared with TRBD2. Germline-derived CDR1 and CDR2 are MNHNS and SASEGT. V dropped 4 bases and J dropped 5; count of bases not matched to a gene: 6. The CDR3 extends over 15 amino acids. The CDR3, as DNA: TGTGCCAGCAGTGGATTAGCGGGGGGGCCGGAGACCCAGTACTTC. Translation: CASSGLAGGPETQYF.

This chain joins TRBV2 and TRBJ2-5, with 7 bases identical to TRBD1. V lost 6 bases to trimming and J lost 5 bases; unmatched junction nucleotides: 6. Looked up from germline, CDR1 is SNHLY and CDR2 is FYNNEI. CDR3 length equals 13 residues. The CDR3: CASSMTGFETQYF. The CDR3, as DNA: TGTGCCAGCAGCATGACAGGGTTTGAGACCCAGTACTTC.

The chain is built from TRBV9 and TRBJ1-1; D remains ambiguous. The germline gives CDR1 SGDLS, CDR2 YYNGEE. The CDR3 extends over 13 amino acids. Trimming took off 4 bases at V and 4 bases at J, with 11 bases between the two ends. The CDR3 region is CASSRGVATEAFF. CDR3 sequence (DNA): TGTGCCAGCAGCCGCGGGGTTGCCACTGAAGCTTTCTTT.

The rearrangement uses TRBV11-3 and TRBJ1-1; 9 positions agree with TRBD1. CDR1 SGHNT and CDR2 YENEEA come from the germline V gene. Unmatched junction bases numbered 13, after V lost 5 bases and J lost 6 bases. The CDR3 sequence is 16 residues long. CDR3 coding DNA: TGTGCCAGCAGCCACGCTATAGGACAGGGGATCGCTGAAGCTTTCTTT. Amino acid sequence: CASSHAIGQGIAEAFF.

The rearrangement joins TRBV25-1 to TRBJ1-1; 7 nucleotides agree with TRBD1. Germline lookup yields CDR1 MGHDK and CDR2 SYGVNS. This CDR3 is built from 15 residues. With V trimmed by 2 bases and J by 5 bases, 8 bases remained unmatched. The CDR3 reads CASSELGTARTEAFF. The DNA of the CDR3 is TGTGCCAGCAGTGAACTAGGGACAGCCCGTACTGAAGCTTTCTTT.

This rearrangement joins TRBV6-1 to TRBJ1-5; a possible D gene is TRBD1 (6 bases). The CDR3 consists of 15 residues. Looked up from germline, CDR1 is MNHNS and CDR2 is SASEGT. Trimming removed 7 bases at V and 7 bases at J, with 20 bases between. In nucleotides, the CDR3 is TGTGCCAGCATCGAAGAGGGGGGGTTCGGGCAGCCCCAGCATTTT. Amino acids: CASIEEGGFGQPQHF.

V and J are TRBV4-2 and TRBJ1-4; 9 bases align to TRBD1. Germline V gene sequence: CDR1 LGHNA, CDR2 YNFKEQ. CDR3 length: 15 amino acids. V was clipped by 4 bases and J by 1 base; unmatched bases: 1. CDR3 bases: TGTGCCAGCAGCCGGACAGGGGAAACTAATGAAAAACTGTTTTTT. Translated, it gives CASSRTGETNEKLFF.

This clone has only a few counts. J is TRBJ2-5 and V is TRBV29-1; the match to TRBD2 covers 10 bases. The CDR3 sequence is 14 residues long. CDR1 is SQVTM and CDR2 is ANQGSEA in the germline V gene. After removal of 6 bases from V and 5 bases from J, the junction contained 9 bases not matched to a gene. The CDR3, as DNA: TGCAGCGTGGGACCTAGCGGGGGCGACGAGACCCAGTACTTC. This sequence encodes CSVGPSGGDETQYF.

The CDR3 DNA sequence: TGTGCCAGCAGTTCCCCTACCGTGAACACTGAAGCTTTCTTT. It codes for CASSSPTVNTEAFF. The chain carries TRBV27 and TRBJ1-1, with D unresolved. Trimming left V 4 bases short and J 0 bases short, with 9 bases between. Germline V gene data show CDR1 as MNHEY and CDR2 as SMNVEV (reference sequence). The CDR3 sequence is 14 residues long.

The chain has TRBV19 and TRBJ1-1, with D perhaps TRBD1 (6 bases). The CDR3 extends over 15 amino acids. Looked up from germline, CDR1 is LNHDA and CDR2 is SQIVND (reference sequence). V was trimmed by 2 bases and J by 1 base, leaving 11 bases between them. The CDR3 spells CASSIISGANTEAFF. CDR3 DNA sequence: TGTGCCAGTAGTATAATCTCAGGGGCGAACACTGAAGCTTTCTTT.

This clone was recorded only once. The chain carries TRBV10-1 and TRBJ2-1; 9 nucleotides align to TRBD2. The CDR3 consists of 16 residues. The trim removed 1 base at V and 7 bases at J, leaving 8 bases unmatched. Germline CDR1 WNHNN, CDR2 SYGVQD (reference sequence). The CDR3 reads CASSEYPGLAANEQFF. CDR3 DNA: TGCGCCAGCAGTGAGTATCCGGGACTAGCTGCGAATGAGCAGTTCTTC.

The V call is TRBV5-1, the J call TRBJ2-7; 7 bases are shared with TRBD2. This CDR3 region has 15 residues. Germline V lookup: CDR1 SGHRS, CDR2 YFSETQ. The trim removed 1 base at V and 2 bases at J, leaving 6 bases unmatched. CDR3 coding DNA: TGCGCCAGCAGCTTGAGATCGGGAGGCGCCTACGAGCAGTACTTC. It specifies CASSLRSGGAYEQYF.

The chain couples TRBV5-1 to TRBJ2-3; 8 bases fit TRBD2. The CDR3 contains 16 residues. Germline CDR1 is SGHRS and CDR2 is YFSETQ. Trimming removed 4 bases from V and 4 bases from J; junction bases left unmatched: 11. The DNA for the CDR3 is TGCGCCAGCAGCCCAGGGACTAGTGGTCGACCAGATACGCAGTATTTT. Translation gives CASSPGTSGRPDTQYF.

The V and J genes are TRBV11-2 and TRBJ2-7; the match to TRBD1 covers 8 bases. CDR1 is SGHAT, CDR2 FQNNGV, per germline. There are 14 residues in the CDR3. V dropped 7 bases and J dropped 0; count of bases not matched to a gene: 5. CDR3 region: CASTETGVSYEQYF. The DNA of the CDR3 is TGTGCCAGCACCGAGACAGGGGTCTCCTACGAGCAGTACTTC.

The chain uses TRBV7-8 and TRBJ1-6, with D hard to call. Germline V lookup: CDR1 SGHVS, CDR2 FQNEAQ. The CDR3 loop spans 14 amino acids. Trimming took 5 bases from V and 7 from J, leaving 12 bases between them. The CDR3 DNA is TGTGCCAGCAGCCCAGGACGGTCCAATTCACCCCTCCACTTT. Its protein product is CASSPGRSNSPLHF.